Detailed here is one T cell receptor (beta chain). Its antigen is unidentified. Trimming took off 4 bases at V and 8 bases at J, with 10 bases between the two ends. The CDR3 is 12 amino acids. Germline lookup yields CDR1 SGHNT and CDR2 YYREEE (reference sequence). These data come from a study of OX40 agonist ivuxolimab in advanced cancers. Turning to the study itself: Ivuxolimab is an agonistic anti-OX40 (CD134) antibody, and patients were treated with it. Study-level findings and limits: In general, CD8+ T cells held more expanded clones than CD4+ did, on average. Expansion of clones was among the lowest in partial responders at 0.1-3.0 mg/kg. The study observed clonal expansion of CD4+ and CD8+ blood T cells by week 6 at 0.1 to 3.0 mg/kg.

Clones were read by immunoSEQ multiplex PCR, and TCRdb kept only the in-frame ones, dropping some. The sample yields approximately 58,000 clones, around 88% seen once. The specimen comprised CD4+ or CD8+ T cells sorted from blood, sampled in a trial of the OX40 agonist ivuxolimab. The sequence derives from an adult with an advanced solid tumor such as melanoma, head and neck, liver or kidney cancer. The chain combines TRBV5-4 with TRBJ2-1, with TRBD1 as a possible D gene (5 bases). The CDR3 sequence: CASSHTGHEQFF. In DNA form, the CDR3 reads TGTGCCAGCAGCCATACAGGACATGAGCAGTTCTTC.